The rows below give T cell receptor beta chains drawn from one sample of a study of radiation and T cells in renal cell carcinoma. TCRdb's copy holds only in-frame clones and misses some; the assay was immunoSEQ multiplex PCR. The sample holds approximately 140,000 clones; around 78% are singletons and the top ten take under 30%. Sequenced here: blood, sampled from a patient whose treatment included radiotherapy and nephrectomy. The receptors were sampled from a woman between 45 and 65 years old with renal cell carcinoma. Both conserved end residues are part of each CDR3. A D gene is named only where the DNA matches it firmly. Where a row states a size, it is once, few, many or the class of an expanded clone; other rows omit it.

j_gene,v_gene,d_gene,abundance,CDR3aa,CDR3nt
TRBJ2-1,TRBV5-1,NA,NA,CASSLAAGIPSYNEQFF,TGCGCCAGCAGCTTGGCCGCAGGGATCCCGAGTTACAATGAGCAGTTCTTC
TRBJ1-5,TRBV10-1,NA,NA,CASSEGLDQPQHF,TGCGCCAGCAGTGAAGGGTTGGATCAGCCCCAGCATTTT
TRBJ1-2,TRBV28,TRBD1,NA,CASSLQGPYGYTF,TGTGCCAGCAGCCTACAGGGGCCCTATGGCTACACCTTC
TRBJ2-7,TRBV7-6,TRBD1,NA,CASSRRQGTYEQYF,TGTGCCAGCAGCAGACGACAGGGTACCTACGAGCAGTACTTC
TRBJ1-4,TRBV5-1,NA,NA,CASSLALSTTNEKLFF,TGCGCCAGCAGCTTGGCCTTGAGCACAACTAATGAAAAACTGTTTTTT
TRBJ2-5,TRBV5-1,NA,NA,CASSLGERETQYF,TGCGCCAGCAGCTTGGGCGAGCGTGAGACCCAGTACTTC
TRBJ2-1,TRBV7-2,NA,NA,CASSSEWYNEQFF,TGTGCCAGCAGCTCAGAATGGTACAATGAGCAGTTCTTC
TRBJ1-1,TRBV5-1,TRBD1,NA,CASSLQGTDLNTEAFF,TGCGCCAGCAGCCTACAGGGGACCGACTTGAACACTGAAGCTTTCTTT
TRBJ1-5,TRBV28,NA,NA,CASSFGSGQPQHF,TGTGCCAGCAGTTTCGGCAGCGGTCAGCCCCAGCATTTT
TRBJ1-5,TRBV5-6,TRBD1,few,CASSWGQGGNQPQHF,TGTGCCAGCAGCTGGGGACAGGGGGGCAATCAGCCCCAGCATTTT